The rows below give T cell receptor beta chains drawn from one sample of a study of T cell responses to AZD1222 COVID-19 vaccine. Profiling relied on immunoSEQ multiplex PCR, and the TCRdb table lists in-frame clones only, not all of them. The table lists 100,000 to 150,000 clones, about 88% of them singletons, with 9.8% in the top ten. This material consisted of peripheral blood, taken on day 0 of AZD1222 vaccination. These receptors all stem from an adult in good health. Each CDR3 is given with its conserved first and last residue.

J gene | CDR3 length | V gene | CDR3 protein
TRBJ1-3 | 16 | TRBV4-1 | CASSPPGAGLTNTIYF
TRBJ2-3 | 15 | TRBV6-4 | CASSDSWQGADTQYF
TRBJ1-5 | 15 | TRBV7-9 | CASSYTSPGSQPQHF
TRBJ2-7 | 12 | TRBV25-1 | CASLGDAYEQYF
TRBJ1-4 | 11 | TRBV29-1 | CSVDLNEKLFF
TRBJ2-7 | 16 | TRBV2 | CASRLQGVSPLYEQYF
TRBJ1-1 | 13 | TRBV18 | CASSPGKNTEAFF
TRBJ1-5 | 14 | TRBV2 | CASSVQGLREPQHF
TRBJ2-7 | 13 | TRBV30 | CAWSRDSTYEQYF
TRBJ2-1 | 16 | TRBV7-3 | CASSPGLAGGHNEQFF
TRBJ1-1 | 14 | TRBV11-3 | CASSLAIMNTEAFF
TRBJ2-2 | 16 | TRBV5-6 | CASSPGPNPNTGELFF
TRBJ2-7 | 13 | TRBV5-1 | CASSPGLSYEQYF
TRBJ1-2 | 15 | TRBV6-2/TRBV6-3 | CASSYSGQAGYGYTF
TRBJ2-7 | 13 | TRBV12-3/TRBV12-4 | CASIPPGYCEQYF
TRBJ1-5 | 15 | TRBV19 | CASTAWAITNQPQHF
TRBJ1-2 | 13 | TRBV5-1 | CASSFDGNYGYTF
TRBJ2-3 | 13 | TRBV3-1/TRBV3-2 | CASSQGREGTQYF
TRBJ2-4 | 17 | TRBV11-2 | CASSLDSTRIAKNIQYF
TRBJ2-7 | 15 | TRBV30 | CAWRGGPLPGGEQYF
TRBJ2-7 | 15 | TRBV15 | CATSRDLSRSYEQYF
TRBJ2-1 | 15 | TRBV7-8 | CASSLSLAGDNEQFF
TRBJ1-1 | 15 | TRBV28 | CASSLMARENTEAFF
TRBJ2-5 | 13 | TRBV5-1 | CASSPGPQETQYF
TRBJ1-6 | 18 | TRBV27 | CASRSFGDDRVYNSPLHF
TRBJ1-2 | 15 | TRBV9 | CASSARGHTYYGYTF
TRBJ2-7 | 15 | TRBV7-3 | CASSLGNLGVYEQYF
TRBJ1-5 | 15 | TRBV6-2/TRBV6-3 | CASRPKTGGLQPQHF